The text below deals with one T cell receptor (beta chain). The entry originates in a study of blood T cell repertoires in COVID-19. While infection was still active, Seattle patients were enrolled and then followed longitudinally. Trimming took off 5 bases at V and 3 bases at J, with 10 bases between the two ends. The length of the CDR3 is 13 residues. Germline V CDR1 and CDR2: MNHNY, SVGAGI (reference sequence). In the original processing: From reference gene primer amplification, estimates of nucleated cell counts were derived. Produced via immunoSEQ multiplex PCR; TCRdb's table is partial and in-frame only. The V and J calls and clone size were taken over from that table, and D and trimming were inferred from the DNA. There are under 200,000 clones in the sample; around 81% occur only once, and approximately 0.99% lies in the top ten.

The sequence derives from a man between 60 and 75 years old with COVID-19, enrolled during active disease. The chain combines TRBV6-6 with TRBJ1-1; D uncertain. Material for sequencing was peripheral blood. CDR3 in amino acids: CASSQEVYTEAFF. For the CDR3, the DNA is TGTGCCAGCAGTCAGGAGGTGTACACTGAAGCTTTCTTT.